This T cell receptor beta chain was captured in a study of T-cell memory formation after mild COVID-19 (dated by TCRdb to about 2021). Broadly, across the study: TCR sequence clusters from the two donors were found to be largely donor specific. Two young, previously healthy adult volunteers, one female and one male, were included in the cohort. In a couple of donors, T-cell clones that expanded and contracted after mild COVID-19 were followed by sequencing TCRalpha and TCRbeta repertoires longitudinally.

PBMCs were isolated by Ficoll-Paque density gradient centrifugation. Reads for this sample came from an Illumina NovaSeq 6000. TCRalpha and TCRbeta cDNA libraries were built by 5'RACE with constant-segment primers, adding sample barcodes and unique molecular identifiers. Trizol reagent was used to extract RNA from every sample. The libraries were amplified in two PCR steps, and the second step added a second sample barcode and Illumina TruSeq adapters. The libraries were sequenced on an Illumina NovaSeq using 2 x 150 bp paired-end reads. The original pipeline was this. The reads were demultiplexed and collapsed into UMI-guided consensus sequences using migec v1.2.7. Using mixcr v2.1.11, UMI consensuses were aligned to TRA and TRB V and J templates and then assembled into clonotypes. A clonotype was counted as expanded or contracted only if both edgeR and NoisET called the change significant, with noise models trained on biological replicates. For edgeR calls, the cutoffs were a false discovery rate-adjusted p below 0.01 and a log2 fold-change threshold of 1. PCA with hierarchical clustering of max-normalized trajectories of the 1000 most abundant clonotypes was used as exploratory dynamics analysis. Each responding clone was given a CD4 or CD8 phenotype based on the CD4+ and CD8+ repertoires, which had been sequenced separately. Starting from the raw public reads, TCRdb applied fastp trimming at Q25, assembled clones with MiXCR and retained in-frame beta chains. CDR3 protein sequences are deduplicated, and each keeps its most common genes and DNA. The V and J calls come from TCRdb's annotation, not from the publication. The sample table holds around 470,000 distinct CDR3 sequences, of which around 20% were seen once. The ten top clones hold about 8.1% of the sample.

The research as a whole found: Contracting CD4+ clones were located mainly in the CM and EM memory subsets, whereas CD8+ clones were found to be enriched in EMRA. Some responding clones were detected in pre-infection memory, which suggested that pre-existing cross-reactive memory T cells had joined the SARS-CoV-2 response. The study included only a couple of mild cases, and larger cohorts that include severe cases with pre-infection samples were judged to be necessary. Whether the second-wave clones peaking on day 37 were SARS-CoV-2 specific was not confirmed. From day 15 to 85, contracting clones showed balanced CD4/CD8 phenotypes, whereas a second wave of clones that expanded from day 15 to 37 leaned towards CD4+.

Regarding this clonotype: Its antigen target is currently unknown. It has no much larger one-base neighbor in the sample; base qualities were not kept.

This TCR was recovered from an adult woman who had mild COVID-19 (a few samples of this study predate the infection). The sample titles of this study are shuffled in the database, so cell type and time point are left out; the donor was told from shared clones. What was sequenced was PBMCs or a T cell subset sorted from them (not recorded which).

The bases are TGTGCCAGCAGTTCAGAAAGCTCGAGCACCGGGGAGCTGTTTTTT. This codes for CASSSESSSTGELFF. This sequence uses TRBV27 and TRBJ2-2; the D gene is unclear. Between the V and J ends, shortened by 4 bases and 4 bases respectively, the junction contains 13 bases. The CDR3 starts with the cysteine, ends with the phenylalanine, and has 15 residues. Only the CDR3 part of the read is kept: 45 bases, read in frame from the first base. The CDR1 and CDR2 encoded by the germline V gene (reference sequence) are MNHEY and SMNVEV.